The 28 T cell receptor beta chains listed next were all sequenced from one sample in a study of shared clonotypes between healthy human individuals. The assay was immunoSEQ multiplex PCR, and TCRdb's table has in-frame clones only and misses some. Of under 1,100,000 clones in the sample, 78% were seen once. Sequenced: memory CD4+ T cells from PBMCs. Documented subset: CD45RA-negative fraction. These TCRs come from a man between 18 and 35 years old in good health. Some clones in this sample may be carry-over from other donors' samples.

The chain is built from TRBV4-2 and TRBJ1-3, with D perhaps TRBD1 (5 bases). This CDR3 is 17 amino acids long. Germline V CDR1 and CDR2: LGHNA, YNFKEQ. Trimming removed 3 bases at V and 0 bases at J, with 15 bases between. CDR3 sequence (DNA): TGTGCCAGCAGCCAGGCGTTCCTGACAGACTCTGGAAACACCATATATTTT. Protein sequence: CASSQAFLTDSGNTIYF.

This chain joins TRBV5-1 and TRBJ2-7, with D possibly called TRBD1 or TRBD2 (5 bases each). Between the trimmed V and J ends, which lost 0 bases and 5 bases, there was a span of 15 bases. This CDR3 has 15 amino acids. Germline CDR1 SGHRS, CDR2 YFSETQ. The CDR3 reads CASSLVGPPAHEQYF. The CDR3 coding sequence is TGCGCCAGCAGCTTGGTGGGACCGCCCGCTCACGAGCAGTACTTC.

The chain combines TRBV5-4 with TRBJ1-4, with D maybe TRBD1 (5 bases). Trimming removed 4 bases from V and 8 bases from J, with 15 bases in between. This CDR3 region has 14 residues. Germline CDR1 SGHNT, CDR2 YYREEE (reference sequence). CDR3 loop: CASSLGPGEEKLFF. The CDR3 DNA reads TGTGCCAGCAGCCTGGGGCCCGGCGAGGAAAAACTGTTTTTT.

The chain links TRBV15 to TRBJ1-2; TRBD1 agrees at 10 bases. The germline V gene has CDR1 LNHNV and CDR2 YYDKDF (reference sequence). V lost 0 bases to trimming and J lost 5 bases; unmatched junction nucleotides: 9. The CDR3 loop spans 17 amino acids. Written as DNA, the CDR3 is TGTGCCACCAGCAGAGATAGGGGGGACAGGGGATCTTATGGCTACACCTTC. This translates into CATSRDRGDRGSYGYTF.

This sequence joins TRBV10-3 and TRBJ1-1, with 11 bases that match TRBD1. CDR3 length: 17 amino acids. Germline CDR1 ENHRY, CDR2 SYGVKD. The trim removed 6 bases at V and 0 bases at J, leaving 9 bases unmatched. CDR3 region: CAISRGQGGFVNTEAFF. CDR3 nucleotides: TGTGCCATCAGCCGGGGACAGGGGGGTTTTGTGAACACTGAAGCTTTCTTT.

There are a few counts of this clone. V and J are TRBV19 and TRBJ2-1; TRBD1 or TRBD2 may be the D gene (5 bases each). The V gene's germline CDR1 is LNHDA and CDR2 SQIVND (reference sequence). Trimming left V 7 bases short and J 3 bases short, with 16 bases between. This CDR3 has 15 residues. The CDR3 nucleotides read TGTGCCAGTAACTCCCCCGGGGCTATCTACAATGAGCAGTTCTTC. It codes for CASNSPGAIYNEQFF.

The CDR3 loop is CASSFGNSGTQETQYF. The CDR3 DNA is TGCGCCAGCAGCTTCGGTAATAGCGGAACCCAAGAGACCCAGTACTTC. V is TRBV5-1 and J is TRBJ2-5, with D possibly TRBD2 on 6 matching bases. This CDR3 spans 16 amino acids. The germline gives CDR1 SGHRS, CDR2 YFSETQ. V was clipped by 2 bases and J by 1 base, with 15 bases between them. The variable domain in full, completed from reference TRBV5-1 and TRBJ2-5, reads KAGVTQTPRYLIKTRGQQVTLSCSPISGHRSVSWYQQTPGQGLQFLFEYFSETQRNKGNFPGRFSGRQFSNSRSEMNVSTLELGDSALYLCASSFGNSGTQETQYFGPGTRLLVL.

This clone was seen a handful of times. The chain links TRBV7-8 to TRBJ1-4; no reliable D call. The V end was cut by 2 bases, the J end by 8 bases, with 18 bases between. The length of the CDR3 is 16 residues. The germline CDR1 and CDR2 sequences are SGHVS and FQNEAQ. The CDR3 loop reads CASSLTEPAFREKLFF. As DNA, the CDR3 is TGTGCCAGCAGCTTAACAGAGCCCGCTTTTAGGGAAAAACTGTTTTTT.

This chain connects TRBV5-4 to TRBJ1-3; no clear D. Germline V gene lookup returns CDR1 SGHNT and CDR2 YYREEE (reference sequence). CDR3 size: 16 residues. V was trimmed by 3 bases and J by 0 bases, leaving 13 bases between them. The chain's CDR3 is CASSSSDTSSGNTIYF. For the CDR3, the DNA is TGTGCCAGCAGCTCCTCCGACACCAGCTCTGGAAACACCATATATTTT.

This clone was seen a handful of times. The V gene is TRBV2, the J gene TRBJ2-1, with D unresolved. In germline, CDR1 is SNHLY, CDR2 FYNNEI. V lost 10 bases and J lost 4, with 14 bases in between. The CDR3 has 13 residues. CDR3 nucleotides: TGTGCCACACAACCCGGGTCTTACAATGAGCAGTTCTTC. Protein: CATQPGSYNEQFF. Based on the CDR3 plus reference TRBV2 and TRBJ2-1, the full variable domain is EPEVTQTPSHQVTQMGQEVILRCVPISNHLYFYWYRQILGQKVEFLVSFYNNEISEKSEIFDDQFSVERPDGSNFTLKIRSTKLEDSAMYFCATQPGSYNEQFFGPGTRLTVL.

This clone was seen only once. Other DNA sequences in the sample encode the same CDR3. V and J are TRBV7-8 and TRBJ1-4, with TRBD1 identical over 10 bases. The CDR3 covers 14 residues. Per the germline V gene, CDR1 is SGHVS and CDR2 is FQNEAQ. With 5 bases clipped from V and 6 bases from J, the junction kept 3 bases outside the gene matches. DNA for the CDR3: TGTGCCAGCAGCCTGGGACAGGGGCATGAAAAACTGTTTTTT. Translating gives CASSLGQGHEKLFF. Full variable domain (missing parts from reference TRBV7-8 and TRBJ1-4): GAGVSQSPRYKVAKRGQDVALRCDPISGHVSLFWYQQALGQGPEFLTYFQNEAQLDKSGLPSDRFFAERPEGSVSTLKIQRTQQEDSAVYLCASSLGQGHEKLFFGSGTQLSVL.

This clone showed up just once. The genes are TRBV6-5 and TRBJ2-1; TRBD1 matches at 8 bases. Per germline, CDR1 MNHEY and CDR2 SVGAGI. Trimming cost V 5 bases and J 12 bases; bases outside gene matches: 9. The CDR3 sequence is 13 residues long. CDR3 sequence (DNA): TGTGCCAGCAGTGGGGCAGGGGGCTTGGGGCAGTTCTTC. This sequence encodes CASSGAGGLGQFF.

This clone has ten or more counts. The chain recombines TRBV6-1 with TRBJ1-2; possibly TRBD1 for D (6 bases). V lost 1 base and J lost 5, with 20 bases in between. Germline lookup yields CDR1 MNHNS and CDR2 SASEGT. CDR3 length equals 17 residues. CDR3 residues: CASSEGGYREKGYGYTF. The DNA for the CDR3 is TGTGCCAGCAGTGAAGGGGGGTACAGGGAGAAGGGTTATGGCTACACCTTC.

The V and J genes are TRBV19 and TRBJ1-2; D perhaps matches TRBD1 (6 bases). Germline V gene sequence: CDR1 LNHDA, CDR2 SQIVND (reference sequence). The CDR3 runs to 8 residues. CDR3 protein: CAGARYTF. As DNA, the CDR3 is TGTGCGGGGGCCCGCTACACCTTC.

This chain links TRBV19 with TRBJ2-1; D possibly corresponds to TRBD2 (6 bases). Germline CDR1 reads LNHDA; CDR2 reads SQIVND (reference sequence). V was shortened by 6 bases and J by 5 bases, with 17 bases between the two germline ends. The CDR3 contains 15 residues. CDR3 DNA sequence: TGTGCCAGTAGCAGAAGACTAGTGATCGACAATGAGCAGTTCTTC. Protein: CASSRRLVIDNEQFF.

The chain combines TRBV27 with TRBJ2-7; possible D gene TRBD2, 6 bases. Trimming took 3 bases from V and 0 from J, leaving 12 bases between them. Germline CDR1 MNHEY, CDR2 SMNVEV (reference sequence). This CDR3 comprises 15 residues. The CDR3: CASSLEGRDSYEQYF. The CDR3 DNA sequence: TGTGCCAGCAGTTTGGAGGGCAGAGACTCCTACGAGCAGTACTTC.

This chain connects TRBV30 to TRBJ2-7; D gene ambiguous. Germline-derived CDR1 and CDR2 are GTSNPN and SVGIG (reference sequence). The V gene lost 0 bases and the J gene lost 7 bases, with 10 bases spanning the gap. This CDR3 is built from 12 residues. The DNA for the CDR3 is TGTGCCTGGAGTGTAATTTGGGGAGAGCAGTACTTC. As protein: CAWSVIWGEQYF.

The chain recombines TRBV28 with TRBJ2-3; D is ambiguous. The V end was cut by 6 bases, the J end by 1 base, with 11 bases between. Germline V CDR1 and CDR2: MDHEN, SYDVKM. The CDR3 totals 14 residues. The CDR3 coding sequence is TGTGCCAGCAGGACTGGCTTTCGCACAGATACGCAGTATTTT. As protein: CASRTGFRTDTQYF. Filled out from reference TRBV28 and TRBJ2-3, the complete variable domain reads DVKVTQSSRYLVKRTGEKVFLECVQDMDHENMFWYRQDPGLGLRLIYFSYDVKMKEKGDIPEGYSVSREKKERFSLILESASTNQTSMYLCASRTGFRTDTQYFGPGTRLTVL.

This sequence joins TRBV7-6 and TRBJ2-2, with D possibly TRBD2 on 5 matching bases. The CDR3 is 18 amino acids. The V end lost 2 bases, the J end lost 4 bases, and 20 bases lay between the germline ends. The germline CDR1 and CDR2 sequences are SGHVS and FNYEAQ. The CDR3 reads CASSLLSANSAGTGELFF. CDR3 nucleotides: TGTGCCAGCAGCTTATTAAGCGCTAACAGCGCGGGCACCGGGGAGCTGTTTTTT.

The V gene is TRBV7-8, the J gene TRBJ2-5; 11 positions match TRBD2. V was clipped by 0 bases and J by 5 bases; unmatched bases: 11. This CDR3 has 18 residues. In germline, CDR1 is SGHVS, CDR2 FQNEAQ. The chain's CDR3 is CASSLAPPLAGGGETQYF. The CDR3 nucleotides read TGTGCCAGCAGCTTAGCGCCCCCCCTAGCGGGAGGAGGGGAGACCCAGTACTTC.

The rearrangement joins TRBV18 to TRBJ1-1; D may be TRBD1 (5 bases). From germline, CDR1 is KGHSH and CDR2 LQKENI. The CDR3 is 16 amino acids. Trimming removed 4 bases from V and 0 bases from J, with 15 bases in between. The CDR3: CASSQSQGDLNTEAFF. The CDR3 DNA sequence: TGTGCCAGCTCACAGTCGCAGGGAGATTTGAACACTGAAGCTTTCTTT.

The count of this clone is one. The J gene is TRBJ1-3, the V gene TRBV28; perhaps TRBD1 as D (6 bases). The CDR3 loop spans 16 amino acids. From germline, CDR1 is MDHEN and CDR2 SYDVKM. Trimming stripped 2 bases from V and 4 bases from J, with 15 bases between. The CDR3 loop is CASSLQQGAEGNTIYF. In nucleotides, the CDR3 is TGTGCCAGCAGTTTACAACAGGGTGCTGAAGGAAACACCATATATTTT.

The chain joins TRBV4-1 to TRBJ1-3; D not certain. The CDR3 consists of 16 residues. V was trimmed by 0 bases and J by 1 base, leaving 10 bases between them. Germline V gene sequence: CDR1 MGHRA, CDR2 YSYEKL. This CDR3 reads CASSQDRELSGNTIYF. In DNA, the CDR3 is TGCGCCAGCAGCCAAGATAGGGAGCTGTCTGGAAACACCATATATTTT.

The chain recombines TRBV7-2 with TRBJ2-1; D is ambiguous. The length of the CDR3 is 16 residues. The V gene's germline CDR1 is SGHTA and CDR2 FQGNSA. V was cut by 4 bases and J by 5 bases, with 18 bases left in between. CDR3 sequence (DNA): TGTGCCAGCAGCTACCAGACTTTTAAACCTAACAATGAGCAGTTCTTC. Its protein is CASSYQTFKPNNEQFF.

In its sample, this clone was seen once. The V call is TRBV13, the J call TRBJ1-2; D is uncertain. Germline-derived CDR1 and CDR2 are PRHDT and FYEKMQ (reference sequence). The CDR3 contains 14 residues. V was cut by 7 bases and J by 5 bases, with 17 bases left in between. CDR3 bases: TGTGCCAGCACCCGACGCGCAGCCCTATATGGCTACACCTTC. Translation: CASTRRAALYGYTF.

The chain links TRBV9 to TRBJ2-1; maybe TRBD1 (6 bases). V lost 3 bases, J lost 11 bases, and 18 bases lay in between. The CDR3 consists of 14 residues. Germline loops: CDR1 SGDLS, CDR2 YYNGEE. The CDR3 region has the DNA TGTGCCAGCAGCGCCCAGTCCCTACAGGGTCAGCAGTTCTTC. It specifies CASSAQSLQGQQFF.

The chain couples TRBV10-3 to TRBJ2-1; the match to TRBD2 covers 10 bases. Germline values: CDR1 ENHRY, CDR2 SYGVKD. The junction had 7 bases not matched to a gene; V was cut back by 3 bases and J by 8 bases. The CDR3 spans 15 residues. The CDR3 protein is CAISDSSGSGYEQFF. CDR3 nucleotides: TGTGCCATCAGTGACTCTAGCGGGAGTGGGTATGAGCAGTTCTTC.

The chain employs TRBV7-3 and TRBJ2-1, with D tentatively TRBD1 or TRBD2 (5 bases each). Germline V CDR1 and CDR2: SGHTA, FQGTGA. Trimming stripped 5 bases from V and 5 bases from J, with 16 bases between. CDR3 size: 15 residues. As DNA, the CDR3 is TGTGCCAGCAGCCCGGGGCGTGTAAGCAACAATGAGCAGTTCTTC. This translates into CASSPGRVSNNEQFF. The entire variable domain, with the rest obtained from reference TRBV7-3 and TRBJ2-1, is as follows: GAGVSQTPSNKVTEKGKYVELRCDPISGHTALYWYRQSLGQGPEFLIYFQGTGAADDSGLPNDRFFAVRPEGSVSTLKIQRTERGDSAVYLCASSPGRVSNNEQFFGPGTRLTVL.